These 24 T cell receptor beta chains originate from one sample sequenced in a study of Ad26.COV2.S vaccination and SARS-CoV-2 variants. Treatment defined: roughly 19 received Ad26.COV2.S at low or high dose, single or two shots; 5 received placebo; per-sample allocation not given. Day 63 after the first vaccine or placebo injection was the time point for sampling. This table comes from immunoSEQ multiplex PCR, and its TCRdb copy is limited to in-frame clones, with some not included. The table lists roughly 500,000 clones, 70% to 90% of them singletons. This material consisted of peripheral blood, taken in a trial of Ad26.COV2.S vaccine versus placebo. These receptors all come from a person aged 18 to 59 who received the Ad26.COV2.S COVID-19 vaccine or a placebo.

The DNA of the CDR3 is TGTGCCAGCAGCAGGACTAGCTCCTACAATGAGCAGTTCTTC. Protein sequence: CASSRTSSYNEQFF. The chain is built from TRBV28 and TRBJ2-1; 7 bases are shared with TRBD2. The V segment lost 6 bases and the J segment 0 bases; nucleotides outside the gene matches: 2. Germline loops: CDR1 MDHEN, CDR2 SYDVKM. The CDR3 covers 14 residues.

The genes are TRBV27 and TRBJ2-3; D ambiguous. Germline assignment: CDR1 MNHEY and CDR2 SMNVEV (reference sequence). Deletions cut 1 base from V and 7 bases from J, with 30 bases between. This CDR3 spans 20 amino acids. The CDR3, as DNA: TGTGCCAGCAGTTTATACCCCCCAGGTGTGTCTAATCAAAGATCATATACGCAGTATTTT. This codes for CASSLYPPGVSNQRSYTQYF.

J is TRBJ2-2 and V is TRBV7-2; D gene unclear. Germline CDR1 is SGHTA and CDR2 is FQGNSA. The V end was cut by 3 bases, the J end by 7 bases, with 12 bases between. This CDR3 is 14 amino acids long. The CDR3 DNA sequence: TGTGCCAGCAGCTTCACGGCACAGAACGGGGAGCTGTTTTTT. Translation gives CASSFTAQNGELFF.

The rearrangement uses TRBV5-4 and TRBJ2-5; 8 positions agree with TRBD2. J was trimmed by 5 bases and V by 4 bases; bases with no gene match: 7. CDR1 SGHNT and CDR2 YYREEE come from the germline V gene (reference sequence). The CDR3 has 14 residues. The CDR3 nucleotides are TGTGCCAGCAGCCTGGGGACTAGGAGGGAGACCCAGTACTTC. Its translation is CASSLGTRRETQYF. Together with reference TRBV5-4 and TRBJ2-5, the CDR3 gives the full variable domain: ETGVTQSPTHLIKTRGQQVTLRCSSQSGHNTVSWYQQALGQGPQFIFQYYREEENGRGNFPPRFSGLQFPNYSSELNVNALELDDSALYLCASSLGTRRETQYFGPGTRLLVL.

The chain recombines TRBV2 with TRBJ2-1; TRBD2 aligns across 12 bases. The CDR3 contains 15 residues. Germline values: CDR1 SNHLY, CDR2 FYNNEI. V lost 7 bases, J lost 3 bases, and 4 bases stayed unmatched. CDR3 sequence: CASTLGLAGYNEQFF. DNA for the CDR3: TGTGCCAGCACTCTGGGACTAGCGGGCTACAATGAGCAGTTCTTC.

On this clone: Other DNA sequences in this specimen translate into the identical CDR3. The chain carries TRBV5-1 and TRBJ1-3; D call uncertain. This CDR3 spans 14 amino acids. Trimming left V 0 bases short and J 1 base short, with 5 bases between. Germline V gene sequence: CDR1 SGHRS, CDR2 YFSETQ. The chain's CDR3 is CASSLDGSGNTIYF. The CDR3 DNA is TGCGCCAGCAGCTTGGACGGGTCTGGAAACACCATATATTTT.

This chain links TRBV5-4 with TRBJ2-5, with D possibly matching TRBD2 (5 bases). The CDR3 runs 15 residues. Trimming pared 3 bases from V and 3 bases from J, leaving 15 bases between. Germline V CDR1 and CDR2: SGHNT, YYREEE (reference sequence). The CDR3 sequence: CASSSTKLGEETQYF. The CDR3 DNA follows: TGTGCCAGCAGCTCCACCAAACTAGGTGAAGAGACCCAGTACTTC.

The chain recombines TRBV7-2 with TRBJ1-2, with a weak D call TRBD1 (5 bases). Germline CDR1 and CDR2: SGHTA and FQGNSA. This CDR3 has 14 residues. The V and J ends lost 1 base and 4 bases respectively, with 10 bases between them. This CDR3 is CASSLGGTAYGYTF. CDR3 DNA sequence: TGTGCCAGCAGCTTAGGCGGGACGGCCTATGGCTACACCTTC.

This chain links TRBV5-8 with TRBJ1-4; D perhaps matches TRBD1 (5 bases). V was pared by 0 bases and J by 6 bases, with 12 bases between. Per the germline V gene, CDR1 is SGHTS and CDR2 is YDEGEE. The CDR3 length is 15 residues. Here the CDR3 DNA reads TGTGCCAGCAGCTTGGGGGACCTTGGGGATGAAAAACTGTTTTTT. It translates to CASSLGDLGDEKLFF.

This clone has only a few counts. The chain joins TRBV6-5 to TRBJ2-5, with D tentatively TRBD1 or TRBD2 (5 bases each). Germline CDR1 MNHEY, CDR2 SVGAGI. Deletions cut 2 bases from V and 7 bases from J, with 5 bases between. This CDR3 comprises 11 residues. CDR3 sequence reads: CASSYGGTQYF. Written as DNA, the CDR3 is TGTGCCAGCAGTTACGGGGGGACCCAGTACTTC.

This CDR3 reads CATRAGGAAGSPLHF. The CDR3 bases are TGTGCCACCAGGGCCGGAGGGGCAGCCGGGTCACCCCTCCACTTT. The gene calls are TRBV15 and TRBJ1-6; a weak D match, TRBD1 (5 bases). CDR3 length equals 15 residues. V lost 6 bases and J 10 bases, leaving 19 bases between the germline ends. Per the germline V gene, CDR1 is LNHNV and CDR2 is YYDKDF (reference sequence).

The rearrangement uses TRBV27 and TRBJ2-7; D not certain. The germline V gene has CDR1 MNHEY and CDR2 SMNVEV (reference sequence). V was shortened by 8 bases and J by 2 bases, with 10 bases between the two germline ends. There are 12 residues in the CDR3. The CDR3 here is CASRTVAYEQYF. Here the CDR3 DNA reads TGTGCCAGCCGGACGGTTGCCTACGAGCAGTACTTC.

V gene TRBV29-1 combines with J gene TRBJ2-5; D tentatively fits TRBD1 or TRBD2 (5 bases each). The CDR3 totals 14 residues. Trimming took 2 bases from V and 6 from J, leaving 16 bases between them. Looked up from germline, CDR1 is SQVTM and CDR2 is ANQGSEA. The CDR3 loop reads CSVENRRAGKTQYF. The CDR3 DNA sequence: TGCAGCGTTGAAAATCGCAGGGCGGGCAAGACCCAGTACTTC.

J is TRBJ2-3 and V is TRBV5-1, with 10 bases matching TRBD2. Unmatched junction bases numbered 13, after V lost 5 bases and J lost 1 base. Germline CDR1 is SGHRS and CDR2 is YFSETQ. The CDR3 has 18 residues. The CDR3 loop is CASRLSSGSSRGTDTQYF. The CDR3 region has the DNA TGCGCCAGCAGATTATCTAGCGGGAGTTCTAGGGGCACAGATACGCAGTATTTT.

This sequence joins TRBV4-2 and TRBJ2-7; tentative D call: TRBD1 (5 bases). The CDR3 length is 13 residues. Per the germline V gene, CDR1 is LGHNA and CDR2 is YNFKEQ. V was pared by 5 bases and J by 7 bases, with 15 bases between. Here the CDR3 DNA reads TGTGCCAGCAGCTCCCAGGGCCCCGGGGAGCAGTACTTC. This gives the protein CASSSQGPGEQYF.

DNA for the CDR3: TGTGCCAGCAGTGGACTGACAGGGGCCGATTATAGCAATCAGCCCCAGCATTTT. This codes for CASSGLTGADYSNQPQHF. The chain couples TRBV28 to TRBJ1-5, with TRBD1 identical over 8 bases. V lost 5 bases to trimming and J lost 0 bases; unmatched junction nucleotides: 12. This CDR3 spans 18 amino acids. Germline values: CDR1 MDHEN, CDR2 SYDVKM.

This clone was recorded once. At one end, the junction sequence differs from germline, possibly due to a read error. Different DNA sequences within this sample yield the same CDR3. The V gene is TRBV27, the J gene TRBJ1-2; 7 nucleotides line up with TRBD1. The V gene's germline CDR1 is MNHEY and CDR2 SMNVEV (reference sequence). The CDR3 sequence is 17 residues long. The CDR3 protein is CASSPYQTGLNNYGYTF. The DNA of the CDR3 is TGTGCCAGCAGTCCGTATCAGACAGGGCTGAATAACTATGGCTACACCTTT.

The chain carries TRBV14 and TRBJ2-1; 12 bases agree with TRBD2. The CDR3 runs to 17 residues. V gave up 0 bases and J gave up 8 bases; unmatched junction bases: 8. Per the germline V gene, CDR1 is SGHDN and CDR2 is FVKESK. As DNA, the CDR3 is TGTGCCAGCAGCCAAGATATTTTGACTAGCGGGAGCCATGAGCAGTTCTTC. Protein product: CASSQDILTSGSHEQFF. The full variable domain, rest sourced from reference TRBV14 and TRBJ2-1, is EAGVTQFPSHSVIEKGQTVTLRCDPISGHDNLYWYRRVMGKEIKFLLHFVKESKQDESGMPNNRFLAERTGGTYSTLKVQPAELEDSGVYFCASSQDILTSGSHEQFFGPGTRLTVL.

The rearrangement uses TRBV28 and TRBJ1-1; D call uncertain. V lost 8 bases, J lost 8 bases, and 9 bases lay in between. CDR3 length: 10 residues. Germline V gives CDR1 MDHEN, CDR2 SYDVKM. The CDR3 region has the DNA TGTGCCAGCGGGGTCCGAGAAGCTTTCTTT. Encoded protein: CASGVREAFF.

The rearrangement links TRBV5-4 to TRBJ2-7; D ambiguous. The ends were cut back, 4 bases at V and 0 bases at J, with 8 bases in the middle. The CDR3 contains 13 residues. Germline loops: CDR1 SGHNT, CDR2 YYREEE (reference sequence). The CDR3 DNA is TGTGCCAGCAGCCCCCCGGGCTCCTACGAGCAGTACTTC. Its protein product is CASSPPGSYEQYF.

The chain combines TRBV2 with TRBJ2-1; TRBD1 is a possible D gene (5 bases). The germline V gene has CDR1 SNHLY and CDR2 FYNNEI. Trimming took off 1 base at V and 7 bases at J, with 14 bases between the two ends. The CDR3 loop spans 15 amino acids. The CDR3 DNA sequence: TGTGCCAGCAGTGAAGTTCTAGGGGTGCTGAATGAGCAGTTCTTC. This sequence encodes CASSEVLGVLNEQFF.

The chain couples TRBV19 to TRBJ2-7, with D perhaps TRBD2 (6 bases). There are 14 residues in the CDR3. Trimming removed 4 bases at V and 2 bases at J, with 12 bases between. Germline V lookup: CDR1 LNHDA, CDR2 SQIVND (reference sequence). CDR3 region: CASSTGLNTYEQYF. The CDR3, as DNA: TGTGCCAGTAGTACGGGACTGAATACCTACGAGCAGTACTTC.

The chain recombines TRBV6-2 or TRBV6-3 with TRBJ1-1, with D unresolved. The CDR3 is 13 amino acids. Trimming took off 5 bases at V and 1 base at J, with 8 bases between the two ends. Germline values: CDR1 MNHEY, CDR2 SVGEGT. The CDR3 DNA reads TGTGCCAGCAGTGCTACTAGGAACACTGAAGCTTTCTTT. This translates into CASSATRNTEAFF.

This clone showed up just a few times. This chain's CDR3 is CASSTSTRTSGRLNEQFF. The CDR3 coding sequence is TGTGCCAGCAGTACCTCGACCCGGACTAGCGGGAGGCTCAATGAGCAGTTCTTC. The chain combines TRBV28 with TRBJ2-1; 14 bases fit TRBD2. The CDR3 loop spans 18 amino acids. Germline-derived CDR1 and CDR2 are MDHEN and SYDVKM. Trimming took 5 bases from V and 6 from J; bases not matched to a gene: 12. Full variable domain (outside the CDR3, taken from reference TRBV28 and TRBJ2-1): DVKVTQSSRYLVKRTGEKVFLECVQDMDHENMFWYRQDPGLGLRLIYFSYDVKMKEKGDIPEGYSVSREKKERFSLILESASTNQTSMYLCASSTSTRTSGRLNEQFFGPGTRLTVL.